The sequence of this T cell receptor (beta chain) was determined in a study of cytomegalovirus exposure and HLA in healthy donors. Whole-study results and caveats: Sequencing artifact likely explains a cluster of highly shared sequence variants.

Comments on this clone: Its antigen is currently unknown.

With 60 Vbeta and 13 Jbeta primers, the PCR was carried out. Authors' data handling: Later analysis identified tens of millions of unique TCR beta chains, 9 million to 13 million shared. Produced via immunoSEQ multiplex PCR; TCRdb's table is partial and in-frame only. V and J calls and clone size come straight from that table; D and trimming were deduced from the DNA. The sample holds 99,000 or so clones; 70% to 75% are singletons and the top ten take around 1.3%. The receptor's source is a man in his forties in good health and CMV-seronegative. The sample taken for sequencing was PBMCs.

Here the CDR3 DNA reads TGCGCCAGCAGCCTAGCGGGGGGGTACAATGAGCAGTTCTTC. This encodes CASSLAGGYNEQFF. V and J are TRBV4-1 and TRBJ2-1; the match to TRBD2 covers 11 bases. V dropped 4 bases and J dropped 4; count of bases not matched to a gene: 0. CDR3 length: 14 amino acids. CDR1 MGHRA and CDR2 YSYEKL come from the germline V gene.